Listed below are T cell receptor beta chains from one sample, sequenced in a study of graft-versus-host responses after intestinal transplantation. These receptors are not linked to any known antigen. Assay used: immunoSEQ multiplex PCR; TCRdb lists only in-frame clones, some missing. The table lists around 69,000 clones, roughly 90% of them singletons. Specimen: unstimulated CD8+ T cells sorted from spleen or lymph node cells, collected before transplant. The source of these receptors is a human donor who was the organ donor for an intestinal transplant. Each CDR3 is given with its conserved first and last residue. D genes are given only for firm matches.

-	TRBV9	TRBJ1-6	CASSAGDSSYNSPLHF
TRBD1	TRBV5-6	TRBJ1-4	CASSGERDRHSTNEKLFF
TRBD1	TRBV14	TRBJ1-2	CASSPAWTGVYGYTF
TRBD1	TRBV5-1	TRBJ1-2	CASSLEGQGARGYGYTF
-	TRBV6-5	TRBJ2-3	CASSYSSQVTDTQYF
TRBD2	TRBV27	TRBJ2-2	CASSLYFLKVWLAGGPNTGELFF
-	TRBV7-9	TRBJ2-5	CAGNLANEETQYF
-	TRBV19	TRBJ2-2	CASSIWGANTGELFF
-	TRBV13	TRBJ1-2	CASSPQLRLPPPYGYTF
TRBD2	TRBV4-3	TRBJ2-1	CASSHQSGGLYNEQFF
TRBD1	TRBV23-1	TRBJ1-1	CASSHTGTGNMNTEAFF
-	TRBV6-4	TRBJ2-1	CASSEEVLREQFF
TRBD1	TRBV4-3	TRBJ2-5	CASSQDWTGMPETQYF
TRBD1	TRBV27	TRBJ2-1	CASTRQGTYYNEQFF
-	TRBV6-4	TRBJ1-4	CASGDTGLYEKLFF
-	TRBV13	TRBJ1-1	CASSLRGLGTEAFF
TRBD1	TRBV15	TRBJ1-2	CATSRARWTGGFGYTF
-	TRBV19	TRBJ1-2	CASSGVGVGYGYTF
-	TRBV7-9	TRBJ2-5	CASSLHRDPQETQYF
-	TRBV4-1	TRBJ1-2	CASRARRGGYTF
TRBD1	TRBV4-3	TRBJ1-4	CASSQATGTGALTVEKLFF
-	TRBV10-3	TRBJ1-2	CAISGMGGGYYGYTF
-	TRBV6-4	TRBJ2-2	CASSDRGNTGELFF
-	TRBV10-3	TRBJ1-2	CAISEEGLTVGDGYTF
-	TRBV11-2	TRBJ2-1	CASSPVTAGHPRNEQFF
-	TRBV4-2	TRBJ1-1	CASSRVWNTEAFF
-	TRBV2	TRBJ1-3	CASSRGPGNTIYF
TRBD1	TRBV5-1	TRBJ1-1	CASSAGQGLNTEAFF
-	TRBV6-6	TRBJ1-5	CASSLNSNQPQHF
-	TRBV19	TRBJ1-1	CASSIGPNTEAFF
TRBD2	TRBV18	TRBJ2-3	CASSPREGQVTDTQYF
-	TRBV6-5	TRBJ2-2	CASWAGELFF
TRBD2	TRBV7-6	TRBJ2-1	CASSPALHGRGDNEQFF
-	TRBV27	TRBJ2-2	CASRYLPGLSGELFF
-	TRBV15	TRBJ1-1	CATSRDESTEAFF
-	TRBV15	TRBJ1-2	CATSRAGEGYYGYTF
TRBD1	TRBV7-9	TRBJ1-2	CASSPGQGARYGYTF